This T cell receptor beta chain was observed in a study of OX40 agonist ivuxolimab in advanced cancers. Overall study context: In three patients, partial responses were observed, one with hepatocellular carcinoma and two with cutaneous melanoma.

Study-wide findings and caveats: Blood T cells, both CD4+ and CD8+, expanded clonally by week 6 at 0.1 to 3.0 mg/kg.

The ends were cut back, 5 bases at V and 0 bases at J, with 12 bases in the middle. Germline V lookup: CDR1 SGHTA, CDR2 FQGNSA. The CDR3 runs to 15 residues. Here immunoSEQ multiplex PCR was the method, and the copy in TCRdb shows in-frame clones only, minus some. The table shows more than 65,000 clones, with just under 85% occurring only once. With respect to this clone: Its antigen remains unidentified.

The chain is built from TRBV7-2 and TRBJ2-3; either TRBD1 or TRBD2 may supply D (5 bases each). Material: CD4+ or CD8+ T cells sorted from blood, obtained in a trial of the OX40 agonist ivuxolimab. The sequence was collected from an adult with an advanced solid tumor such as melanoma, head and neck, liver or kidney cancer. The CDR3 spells CASSPGATSTDTQYF. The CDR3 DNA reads TGTGCCAGCAGCCCCGGGGCTACCAGCACAGATACGCAGTATTTT.